This T cell receptor beta chain was sequenced for a study of blood T cell repertoires in COVID-19. Whole-study context: The samples span acute and convalescent COVID-19 from the United States, Italy and Spain. T cells, B-cell-depleted T cells, or PBMCs provided the cDNA or gDNA that served as material.

From germline, CDR1 is KGHSH and CDR2 LQKENI. The CDR3 contains 16 residues. The ends were cut back, 4 bases at V and 0 bases at J, with 13 bases in the middle. Original methodology: Researchers report that nucleated cell counts were estimated from reference gene primer amplification. Libraries were prepared by immunoSEQ multiplex PCR; TCRdb keeps only in-frame clonotypes and omits some of them. The V and J calls and clone size are taken from that table; D and trimming were inferred from the DNA. The table includes approximately 170,000 clones, about 86% detected once. This clonotype was sampled from a woman aged 80 or over in a cohort sampled during active or convalescent COVID-19. The gene calls are TRBV18 and TRBJ1-3; D gene unclear. The material sequenced was peripheral blood. In DNA form, the CDR3 reads TGTGCCAGCTCACTCCGGCAGGCGAGCTCTGGAAACACCATATATTTT. It codes for CASSLRQASSGNTIYF.